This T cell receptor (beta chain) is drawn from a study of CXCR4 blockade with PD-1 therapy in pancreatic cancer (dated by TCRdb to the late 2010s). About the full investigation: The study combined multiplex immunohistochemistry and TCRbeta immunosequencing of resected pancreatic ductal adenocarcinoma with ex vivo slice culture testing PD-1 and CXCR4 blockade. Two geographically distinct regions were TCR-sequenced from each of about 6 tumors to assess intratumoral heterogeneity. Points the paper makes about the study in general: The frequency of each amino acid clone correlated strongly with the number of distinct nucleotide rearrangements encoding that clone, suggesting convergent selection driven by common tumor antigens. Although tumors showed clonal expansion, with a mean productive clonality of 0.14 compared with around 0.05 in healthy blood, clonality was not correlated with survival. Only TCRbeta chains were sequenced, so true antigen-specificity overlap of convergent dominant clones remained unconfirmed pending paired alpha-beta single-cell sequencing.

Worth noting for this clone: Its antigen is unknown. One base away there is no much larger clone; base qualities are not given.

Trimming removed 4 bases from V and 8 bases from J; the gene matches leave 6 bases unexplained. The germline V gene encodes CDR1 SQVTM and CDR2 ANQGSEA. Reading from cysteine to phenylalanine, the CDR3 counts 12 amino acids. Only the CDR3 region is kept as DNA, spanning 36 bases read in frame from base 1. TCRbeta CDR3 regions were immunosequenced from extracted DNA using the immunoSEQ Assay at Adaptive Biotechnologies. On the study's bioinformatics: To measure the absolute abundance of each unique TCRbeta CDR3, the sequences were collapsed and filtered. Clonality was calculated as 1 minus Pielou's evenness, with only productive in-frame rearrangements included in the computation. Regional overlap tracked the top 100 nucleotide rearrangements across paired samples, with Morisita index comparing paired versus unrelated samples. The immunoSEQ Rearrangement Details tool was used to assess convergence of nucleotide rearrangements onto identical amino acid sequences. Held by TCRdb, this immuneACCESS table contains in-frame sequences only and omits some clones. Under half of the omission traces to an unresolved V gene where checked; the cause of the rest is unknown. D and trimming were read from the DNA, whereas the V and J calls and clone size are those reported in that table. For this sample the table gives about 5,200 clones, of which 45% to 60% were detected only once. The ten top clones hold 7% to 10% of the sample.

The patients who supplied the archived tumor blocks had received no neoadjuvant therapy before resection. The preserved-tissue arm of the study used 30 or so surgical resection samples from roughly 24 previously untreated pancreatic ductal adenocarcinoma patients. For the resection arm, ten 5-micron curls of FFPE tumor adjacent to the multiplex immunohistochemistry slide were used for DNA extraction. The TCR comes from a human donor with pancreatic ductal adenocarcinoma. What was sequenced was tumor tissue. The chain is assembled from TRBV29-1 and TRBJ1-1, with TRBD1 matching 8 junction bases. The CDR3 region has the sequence CSVGAWDREAFF. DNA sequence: TGCAGCGTTGGAGCCTGGGACAGGGAAGCTTTCTTT.